This TCR beta chain appears in the sequencing data of a study of blood T cell repertoires in COVID-19. Study information: Samples came from the United States, Italy and Spain, spanning acute and convalescent COVID-19. Sample material is recorded as cDNA or gDNA derived from T cells, B-cell-depleted T cells, or PBMCs.

CDR1 and CDR2 (germline): MGHDK, SYGVNS. Trimming took 2 bases from V and 4 from J, leaving 9 bases between them. The length of the CDR3 is 14 residues. In the authors' workflow: Quantification of nucleated cells was approximated via reference gene primer amplification. Data came from immunoSEQ multiplex PCR; TCRdb stores just in-frame clones and leaves some out. That table is the source of V, J and clone size, and D and trimming were worked out from the DNA. The table lists about 240,000 clones, approximately 86% of them singletons. This TCR was sampled from a human donor in a cohort sampled during active COVID-19. Sequencing was carried out using peripheral blood. The chain employs TRBV25-1 and TRBJ1-3, with D possibly matching TRBD1 (5 bases). CDR3 protein: CASSETGWGNTIYF. The CDR3 DNA is TGTGCCAGCAGTGAAACAGGTTGGGGAAACACCATATATTTT. Combining the CDR3 with reference TRBV25-1 and TRBJ1-3 gives the whole variable domain EADIYQTPRYLVIGTGKKITLECSQTMGHDKMYWYQQDPGMELHLIHYSYGVNSTEKGDLSSESTVSRIRTEHFPLTLESARPSHTSQYLCASSETGWGNTIYFGEGSWLTVV.